The entry that follows covers one TCR beta chain sequence. The data originate from a study of blood T cell repertoires in COVID-19. Across the whole study: Acute-phase and convalescent COVID-19 samples originated in the United States, Italy and Spain. Sources were T cells, B-cell-depleted T cells, or PBMCs; the material itself was cDNA or gDNA.

Original processing methods: Amplification with reference gene primers provided the estimates of nucleated cell counts. Libraries were prepared by immunoSEQ multiplex PCR; TCRdb keeps only in-frame clonotypes and omits some of them. D and trimming were read from the DNA, whereas the V and J calls and clone size are those reported in that table. The table has approximately 94,000 clones, about 89% seen once. The CDR3 length is 15 residues. J gave up 3 bases and V 10 bases, and 12 bases lay outside the gene matches. Looked up from germline, CDR1 is MNHEY and CDR2 is SVGAGI. The source of this sequence is a man between 45 and 60 years old with active COVID-19. Sequencing was done on a sample of peripheral blood. The V gene is TRBV6-5, the J gene TRBJ2-3, with TRBD2 matching 8 bases. The CDR3 coding sequence is TGTGCCACCTCCTATAGCGGGACTTTGACAGATACGCAGTATTTT. Protein sequence: CATSYSGTLTDTQYF.